This is a list of T cell receptor beta chains from one sample in a study of tumor and adjacent non-tumor tissue in lung cancer. MiXCR was run by TCRdb on the multiplex PCR reads, yielding one entry per CDR3 protein. The sample gives roughly 120,000 distinct CDR3 sequences, more than 70% of which show up once; under 45% is in the top ten. Sequencing was carried out using lung tumor tissue. The receptors originated from a woman aged 55-69 years with non-small cell lung cancer. Each CDR3 is given with its conserved first and last residue. D genes are given only for firm matches. Clone size appears in some rows only: once, few, many, or a class for an expanded clone.

NA,NA,TRBJ2-3,TRBV11-3,CVSRKSQGDTWYF,TGTGTCAGCAGAAAGAGCCAAGGTGATACGTGGTATTTT
NA,TRBD2,TRBJ2-1,TRBV11-2,CASILASGGADEQLF,TGTGCCAGCATCTTAGCTAGCGGGGGGGCGGACGAGCAGTTATTC
NA,TRBD2,TRBJ2-3,TRBV11-2,CASSLGPLAGGTDTQYF,TGTGCTAGCAGTTTAGGTCCCCTAGCGGGGGGCACCGATACGCAGTATTTT
NA,NA,TRBJ2-1,TRBV11-3,CASSVLELPRNVQFF,TGTGCCAGCAGCGTTTTGGAACTACCAAGAAATGTGCAGTTCTTC
NA,NA,TRBJ2-7,TRBV20-1,CNDNGQTGEQYF,TGCAATGATAACGGACAAACGGGGGAGCAGTACTTC
many,NA,TRBJ1-2,TRBV20-1,CSASVDRSGSYTF,TGCAGTGCTAGTGTCGACAGGTCGGGAAGCTACACCTTC
NA,NA,TRBJ1-5,TRBV6-2/TRBV6-3,CASSPNDQAQHF,TGTGCCAGCAGTCCTAACGATCAGGCCCAGCATTTT
NA,TRBD2,TRBJ2-2,TRBV4-3,CASNLTWGGAGGELFF,TGCGCCAGCAACCTCACCTGGGGAGGGGCTGGCGGGGAGCTGTTTTTT
NA,NA,TRBJ1-5,TRBV4-1,CAISQGPGNIGNQPQHF,TGCGCCATCAGCCAAGGACCAGGTAATATAGGGAATCAGCCCCAGCATTTT
NA,TRBD2,TRBJ2-1,TRBV28,CASSFPAGGNNEQFF,TGTGCCAGCAGTTTCCCAGCGGGGGGGAACAATGAGCAGTTCTTC
NA,NA,TRBJ2-7,TRBV11-2,CACSWDRGRYEKYF,TGTGCCTGCAGTTGGGACCGCGGACGATACGAGAAGTACTTC
NA,NA,TRBJ2-1,TRBV28,CASILYRVVNEQFF,TGTGCCAGTATCTTATACAGGGTAGTCAATGAGCAGTTCTTC